This TCR beta chain was sequenced during a study of T cell responses to AZD1222 COVID-19 vaccine. Study-wide results and caveats: Clonal diversity was possibly underestimated; the donors were predominantly white British and more often female. Mapped onto spike, vaccine-associated CD4 TCRs spanned it and were dominant at 160-218 and 743-854.

Turning to this clone: What it binds is not known.

The germline V gene has CDR1 MNHEY and CDR2 SVGAGI. V lost 2 bases to trimming and J lost 5 bases, with 12 bases between them. CDR3 size: 14 residues. Assay: immunoSEQ multiplex PCR; the TCRdb copy retains only in-frame clones and omits some. The sample includes approximately 140,000 clones, more than 80% seen only once; the top ten take around 1%. This sample comprised peripheral blood, obtained on day 0 of MenACWY control vaccination. The TCR originated in an adult in good health. The chain recombines TRBV6-5 with TRBJ1-2; D uncertain. The CDR3, as DNA: TGTGCCAGCAGTTACGGGCTGGCTCGGTATGGCTACACCTTC. It is translated as CASSYGLARYGYTF.